This T cell receptor (beta chain) was observed in a study of shared clonotypes between healthy human individuals. Study outcomes and limitations: Sequencing depth was expected to affect clonotype sharing among donors.

Donors were healthy HIV-negative adults without recently reported acute infections or vaccinations. The CDR3 loop spans 10 amino acids. The ends were cut back, 7 bases at V and 6 bases at J, with 6 bases in the middle. Germline values: CDR1 MDHEN, CDR2 SYDVKM. Some clones are missing from TCRdb's copy, which holds only in-frame ones; the method was immunoSEQ multiplex PCR. The table has 450,000 to 500,000 clones, around 80% seen once; the top ten hold 12%. The count of this clone is one. Its antigen remains unidentified. This receptor was identified in a woman aged 40 to 50 in good health. Some clones in this sample may be carry-over from other donors' samples. The V call is TRBV28, the J call TRBJ1-2, with D unclear. The sample taken for sequencing was PBMCs. The CDR3 protein is CASNRDGYTF. The CDR3 DNA sequence: TGTGCCAGCAATCGGGATGGCTACACCTTC.